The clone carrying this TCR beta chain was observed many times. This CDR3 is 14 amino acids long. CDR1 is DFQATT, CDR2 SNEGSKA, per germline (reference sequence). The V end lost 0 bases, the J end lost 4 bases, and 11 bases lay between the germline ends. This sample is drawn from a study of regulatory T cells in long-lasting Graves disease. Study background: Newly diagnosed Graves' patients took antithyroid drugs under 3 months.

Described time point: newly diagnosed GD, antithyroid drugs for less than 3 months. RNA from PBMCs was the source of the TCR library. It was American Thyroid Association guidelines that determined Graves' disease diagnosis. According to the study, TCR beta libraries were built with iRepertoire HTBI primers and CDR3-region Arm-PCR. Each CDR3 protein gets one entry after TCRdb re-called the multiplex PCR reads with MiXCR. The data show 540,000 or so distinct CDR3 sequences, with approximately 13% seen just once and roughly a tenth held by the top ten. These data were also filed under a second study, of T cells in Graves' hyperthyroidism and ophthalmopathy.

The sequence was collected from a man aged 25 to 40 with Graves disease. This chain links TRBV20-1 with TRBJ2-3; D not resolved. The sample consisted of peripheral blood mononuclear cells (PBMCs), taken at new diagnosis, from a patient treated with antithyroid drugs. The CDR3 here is CSARDGALADTQYF. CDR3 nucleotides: TGCAGTGCTAGAGATGGAGCGCTAGCAGATACGCAGTATTTT.